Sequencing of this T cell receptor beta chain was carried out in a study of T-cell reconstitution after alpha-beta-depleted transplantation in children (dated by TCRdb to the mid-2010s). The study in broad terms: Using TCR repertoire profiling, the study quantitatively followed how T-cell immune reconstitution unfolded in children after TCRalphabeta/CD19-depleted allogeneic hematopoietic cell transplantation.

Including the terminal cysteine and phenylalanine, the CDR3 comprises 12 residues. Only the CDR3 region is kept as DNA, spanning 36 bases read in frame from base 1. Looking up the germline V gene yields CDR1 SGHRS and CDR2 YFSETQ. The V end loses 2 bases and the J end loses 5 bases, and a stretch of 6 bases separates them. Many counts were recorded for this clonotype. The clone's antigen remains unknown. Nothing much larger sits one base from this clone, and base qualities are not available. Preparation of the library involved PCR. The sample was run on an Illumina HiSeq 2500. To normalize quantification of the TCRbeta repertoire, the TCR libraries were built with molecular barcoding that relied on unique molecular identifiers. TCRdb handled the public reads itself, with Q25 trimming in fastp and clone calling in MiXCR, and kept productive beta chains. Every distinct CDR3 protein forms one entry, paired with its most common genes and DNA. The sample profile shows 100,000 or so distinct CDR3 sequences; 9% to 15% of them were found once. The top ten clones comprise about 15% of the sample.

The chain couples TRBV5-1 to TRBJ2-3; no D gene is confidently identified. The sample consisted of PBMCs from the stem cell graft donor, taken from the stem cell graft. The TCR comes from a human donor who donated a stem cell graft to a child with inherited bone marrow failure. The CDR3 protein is CASSLLEDTQYF. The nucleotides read TGCGCCAGCAGCTTATTGGAAGATACGCAGTATTTT. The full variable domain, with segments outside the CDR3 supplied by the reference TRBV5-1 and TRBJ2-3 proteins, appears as KAGVTQTPRYLIKTRGQQVTLSCSPISGHRSVSWYQQTPGQGLQFLFEYFSETQRNKGNFPGRFSGRQFSNSRSEMNVSTLELGDSALYLCASSLLEDTQYFGPGTRLTVL.